This T cell receptor (beta chain) was sequenced in a study of shared clonotypes between healthy human individuals. The study's findings and limits: Researchers sampled blood only, noting tissue repertoires likely differ. How much donors shared clonotypes was expected to be affected by sequencing depth.

Germline assignment: CDR1 LNHDA and CDR2 SQIVND (reference sequence). Trimming removed 4 bases from V and 2 bases from J; junction bases left unmatched: 14. The CDR3 consists of 19 residues. The sample holds many counts of this clone. Its antigen is unidentified. Study donors comprised healthy, HIV-negative adults devoid of recent acute infection or vaccination. Sequencing was performed with immunoSEQ multiplex PCR; in TCRdb, only in-frame clones are kept and a portion is missing. This sample has 450,000 to 500,000 clones, with about 78% found just once. The sequencing input was PBMCs. The origin of this receptor is a woman in her thirties or forties in good health. Some clones in this sample may be carry-over from other donors' samples. The genes are TRBV19 and TRBJ1-5; 10 bases align to TRBD1. The CDR3 loop reads CASSSAGTGAFSGNQPQHF. The CDR3 coding sequence is TGTGCCAGTAGTAGCGCAGGGACAGGGGCTTTTTCGGGCAATCAGCCCCAGCATTTT.